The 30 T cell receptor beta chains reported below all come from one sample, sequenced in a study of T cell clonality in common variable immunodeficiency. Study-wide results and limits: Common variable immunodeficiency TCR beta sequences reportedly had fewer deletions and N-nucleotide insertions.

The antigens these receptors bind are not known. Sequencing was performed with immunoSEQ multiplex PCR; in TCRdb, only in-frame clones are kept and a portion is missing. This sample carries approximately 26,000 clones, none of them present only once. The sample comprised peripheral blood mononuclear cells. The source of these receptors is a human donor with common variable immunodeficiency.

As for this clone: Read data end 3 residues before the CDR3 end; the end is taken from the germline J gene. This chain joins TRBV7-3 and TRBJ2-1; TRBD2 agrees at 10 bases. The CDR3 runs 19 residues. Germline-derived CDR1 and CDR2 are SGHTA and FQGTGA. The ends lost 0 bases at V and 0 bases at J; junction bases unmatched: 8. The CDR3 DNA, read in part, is TGTGCCAGCAGCTTAACCCCGAATAGCGGGGGGATCTCCTACAATGAG. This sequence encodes CASSLTPNSGGISYNE. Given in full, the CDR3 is CASSLTPNSGGISYNEQFF.

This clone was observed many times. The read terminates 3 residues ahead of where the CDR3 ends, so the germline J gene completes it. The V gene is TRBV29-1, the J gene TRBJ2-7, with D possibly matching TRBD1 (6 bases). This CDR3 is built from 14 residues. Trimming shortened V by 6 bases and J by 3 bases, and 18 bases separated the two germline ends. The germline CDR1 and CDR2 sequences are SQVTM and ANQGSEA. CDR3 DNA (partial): TGCAGCGTCATCGAACAGGGCCGCCTCTACGAG. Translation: CSVIEQGRLYE. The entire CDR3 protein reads CSVIEQGRLYEQYF.

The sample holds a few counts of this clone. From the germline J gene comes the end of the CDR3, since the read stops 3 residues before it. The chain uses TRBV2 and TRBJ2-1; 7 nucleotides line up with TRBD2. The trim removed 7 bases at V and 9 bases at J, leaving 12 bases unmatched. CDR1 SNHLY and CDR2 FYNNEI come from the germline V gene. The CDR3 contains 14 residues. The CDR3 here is CASIPSAGVAEQFF. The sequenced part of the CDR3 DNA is TGTGCCAGCATCCCCTCGGCGGGGGTTGCTGAG.

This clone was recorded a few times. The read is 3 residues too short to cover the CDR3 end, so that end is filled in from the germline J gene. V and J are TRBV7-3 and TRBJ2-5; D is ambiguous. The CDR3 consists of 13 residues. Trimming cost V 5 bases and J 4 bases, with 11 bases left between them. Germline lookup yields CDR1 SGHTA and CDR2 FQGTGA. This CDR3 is CASSLYPPETQYF. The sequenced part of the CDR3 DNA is TGTGCCAGCAGCCTCTACCCGCCAGAGACC.

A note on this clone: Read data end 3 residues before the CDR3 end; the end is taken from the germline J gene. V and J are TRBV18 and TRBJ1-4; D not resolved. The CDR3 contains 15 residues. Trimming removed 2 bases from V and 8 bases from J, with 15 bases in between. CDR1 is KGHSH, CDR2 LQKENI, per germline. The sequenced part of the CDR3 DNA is TGTGCCAGCTCACCAGAAGACCGGGGAAGAGAAAAA. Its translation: CASSPEDRGREK. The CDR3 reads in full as CASSPEDRGREKLFF.

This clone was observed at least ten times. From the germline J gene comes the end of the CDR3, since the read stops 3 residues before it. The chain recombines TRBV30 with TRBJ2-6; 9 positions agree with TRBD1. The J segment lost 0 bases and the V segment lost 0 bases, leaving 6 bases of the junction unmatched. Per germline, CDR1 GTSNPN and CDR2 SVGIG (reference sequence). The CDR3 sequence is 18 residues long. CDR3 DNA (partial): TGTGCCTGGAGTGTACGACAGGGGGGGCTCTCTGGGGCCAACGTC. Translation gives CAWSVRQGGLSGANV. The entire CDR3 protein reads CAWSVRQGGLSGANVLTF.

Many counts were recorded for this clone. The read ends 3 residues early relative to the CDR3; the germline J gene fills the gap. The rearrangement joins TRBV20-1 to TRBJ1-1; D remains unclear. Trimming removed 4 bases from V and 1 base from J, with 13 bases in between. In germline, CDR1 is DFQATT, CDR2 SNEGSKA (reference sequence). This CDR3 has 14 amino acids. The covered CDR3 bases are TGCAGTGCTATTGGGCTATATCCGAACACTGAA. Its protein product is CSAIGLYPNTE. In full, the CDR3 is CSAIGLYPNTEAFF.

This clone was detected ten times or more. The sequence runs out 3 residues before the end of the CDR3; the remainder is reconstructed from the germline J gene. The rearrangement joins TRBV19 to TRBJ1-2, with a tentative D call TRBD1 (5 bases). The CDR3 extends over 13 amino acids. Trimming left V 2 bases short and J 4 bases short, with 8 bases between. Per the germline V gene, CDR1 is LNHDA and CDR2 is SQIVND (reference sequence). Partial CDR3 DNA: TGTGCCAGTAGTATACCAGGGCCCTATGGC. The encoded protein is CASSIPGPYG. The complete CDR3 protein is CASSIPGPYGYTF.

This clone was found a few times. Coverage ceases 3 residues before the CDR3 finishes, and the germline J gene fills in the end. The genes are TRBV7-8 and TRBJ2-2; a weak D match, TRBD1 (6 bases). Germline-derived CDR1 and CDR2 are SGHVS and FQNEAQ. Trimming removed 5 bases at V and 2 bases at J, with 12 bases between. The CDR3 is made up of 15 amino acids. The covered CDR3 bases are TGTGCCAGCAGCACGAACAGGGAAAACACCGGGGAG. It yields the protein CASSTNRENTGE. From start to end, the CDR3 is CASSTNRENTGELFF. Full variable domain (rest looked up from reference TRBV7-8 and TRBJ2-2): GAGVSQSPRYKVAKRGQDVALRCDPISGHVSLFWYQQALGQGPEFLTYFQNEAQLDKSGLPSDRFFAERPEGSVSTLKIQRTQQEDSAVYLCASSTNRENTGELFFGEGSRLTVL.

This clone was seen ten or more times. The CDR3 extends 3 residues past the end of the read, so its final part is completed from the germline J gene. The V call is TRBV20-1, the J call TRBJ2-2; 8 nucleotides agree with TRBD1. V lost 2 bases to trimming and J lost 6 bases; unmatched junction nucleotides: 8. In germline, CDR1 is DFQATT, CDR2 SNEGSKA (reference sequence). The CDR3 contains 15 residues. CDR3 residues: CSARPGGFLAGELFF. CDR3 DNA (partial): TGCAGTGCTAGACCAGGGGGCTTCCTCGCCGGGGAG.

CDR3 region: CASNGGGTYEQYF. Incomplete CDR3 DNA: TGCGCCAGCAATGGCGGGGGGACCTACGAG. The chain employs TRBV10-2 and TRBJ2-7, with 8 bases that match TRBD2. Read data end 3 residues before the CDR3 end; the end is taken from the germline J gene. CDR1 and CDR2 (germline): WSHSY, SAAADI. The V gene end was trimmed by 7 bases and the J gene end by 2 bases; junction bases not matched to a gene: 4. There are 13 residues in the CDR3.

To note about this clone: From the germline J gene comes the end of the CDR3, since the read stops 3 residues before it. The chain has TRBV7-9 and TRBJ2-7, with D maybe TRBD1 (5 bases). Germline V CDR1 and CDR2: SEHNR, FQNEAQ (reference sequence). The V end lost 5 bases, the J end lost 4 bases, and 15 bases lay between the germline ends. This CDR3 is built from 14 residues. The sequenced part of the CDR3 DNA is TGTGCCAGCAGCCTAGTGACAGAGACTTACGAG. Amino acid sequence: CASSLVTETYE. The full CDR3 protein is CASSLVTETYEQYF.

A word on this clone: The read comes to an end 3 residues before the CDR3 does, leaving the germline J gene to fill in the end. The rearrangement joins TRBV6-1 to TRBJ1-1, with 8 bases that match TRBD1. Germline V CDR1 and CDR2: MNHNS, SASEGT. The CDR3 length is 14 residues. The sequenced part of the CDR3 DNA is TGTGCCAGCAGTGAAGTTGGACAGGGCAGGGCA. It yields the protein CASSEVGQGRA. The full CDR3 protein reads CASSEVGQGRAAFF.

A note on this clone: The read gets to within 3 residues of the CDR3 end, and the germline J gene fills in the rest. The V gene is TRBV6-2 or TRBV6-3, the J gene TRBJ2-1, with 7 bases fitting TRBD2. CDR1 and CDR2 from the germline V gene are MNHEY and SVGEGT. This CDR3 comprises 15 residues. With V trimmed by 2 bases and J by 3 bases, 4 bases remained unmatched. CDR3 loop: CASSYLGGNYNEQFF. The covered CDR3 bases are TGTGCCAGCAGTTACCTCGGGGGGAACTACAATGAG.

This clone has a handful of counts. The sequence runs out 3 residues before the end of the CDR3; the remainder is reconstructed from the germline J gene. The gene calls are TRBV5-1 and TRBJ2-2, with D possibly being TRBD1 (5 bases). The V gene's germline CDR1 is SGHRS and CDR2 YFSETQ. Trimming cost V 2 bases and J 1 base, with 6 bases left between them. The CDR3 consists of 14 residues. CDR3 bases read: TGCGCCAGCAGCTTAACAGGGAACACCGGGGAG. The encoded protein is CASSLTGNTGE. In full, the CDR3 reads CASSLTGNTGELFF.

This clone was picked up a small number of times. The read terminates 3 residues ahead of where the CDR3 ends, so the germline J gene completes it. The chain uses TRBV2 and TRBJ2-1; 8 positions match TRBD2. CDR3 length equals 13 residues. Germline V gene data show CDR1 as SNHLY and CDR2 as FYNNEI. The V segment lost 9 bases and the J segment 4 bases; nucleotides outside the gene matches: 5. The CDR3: CASKLAEYNEQFF. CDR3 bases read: TGTGCCAGTAAACTAGCGGAGTACAATGAG.

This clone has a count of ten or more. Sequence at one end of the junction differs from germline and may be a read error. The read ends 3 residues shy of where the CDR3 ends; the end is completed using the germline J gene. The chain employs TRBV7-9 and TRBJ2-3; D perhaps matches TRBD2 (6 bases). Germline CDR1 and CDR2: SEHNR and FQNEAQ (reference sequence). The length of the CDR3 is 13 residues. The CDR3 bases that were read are TGTGCCAGCACCTTAGTAGGGACTCCGGCG. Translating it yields CASTLVGTPA. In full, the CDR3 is CASTLVGTPAQYF.

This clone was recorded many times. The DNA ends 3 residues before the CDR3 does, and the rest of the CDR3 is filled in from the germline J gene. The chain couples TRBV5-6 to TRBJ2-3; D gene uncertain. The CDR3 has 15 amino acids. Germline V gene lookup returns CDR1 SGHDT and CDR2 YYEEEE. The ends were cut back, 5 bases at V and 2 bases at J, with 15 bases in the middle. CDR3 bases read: TGTGCCAGCAGTCACGGGTCACACCTCACAGATACG. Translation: CASSHGSHLTDT. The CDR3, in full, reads CASSHGSHLTDTQYF.

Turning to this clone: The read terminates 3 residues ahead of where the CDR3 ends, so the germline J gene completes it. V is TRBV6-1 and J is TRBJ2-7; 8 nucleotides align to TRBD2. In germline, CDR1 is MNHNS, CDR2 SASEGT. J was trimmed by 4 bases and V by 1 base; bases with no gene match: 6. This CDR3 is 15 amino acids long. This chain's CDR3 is CASSEGLAGRYEQYF. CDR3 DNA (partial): TGTGCCAGCAGTGAAGGTCTAGCGGGTCGGTACGAG.

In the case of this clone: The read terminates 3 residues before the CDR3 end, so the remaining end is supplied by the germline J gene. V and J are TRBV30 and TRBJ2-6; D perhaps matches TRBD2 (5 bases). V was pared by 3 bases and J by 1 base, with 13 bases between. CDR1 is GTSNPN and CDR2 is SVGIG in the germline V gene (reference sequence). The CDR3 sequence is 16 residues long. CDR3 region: CAWRAVLESGANVLTF. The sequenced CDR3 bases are TGTGCCTGGAGAGCGGTACTAGAGTCTGGGGCCAACGTC.

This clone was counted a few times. CDR3 loop: CASSLIDRGAFEAFF. CDR3 bases read: TGTGCCAGCAGCCTAATCGACAGGGGCGCATTCGAA. The chain uses TRBV11-1 and TRBJ1-1; TRBD1 matches 8 bases. With the read ending 3 residues before the CDR3 end, the germline J gene is used to fill in that end. The CDR3 sequence is 15 residues long. Germline assignment: CDR1 SGHAT and CDR2 FQDESV (reference sequence).

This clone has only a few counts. CDR3 DNA, as far as it was read: TGTGCCAGCTCACCACCCCTAAACTCTGGGGCCAACGTC. It translates to CASSPPLNSGANV. The entire CDR3 reads CASSPPLNSGANVLTF. V and J are TRBV18 and TRBJ2-6; unclear D gene. Read data end 3 residues before the CDR3 end; the end is taken from the germline J gene. Trimming cost V 0 bases and J 0 bases, with 6 bases left between them. Germline-derived CDR1 and CDR2 are KGHSH and LQKENI. The CDR3 sequence is 16 residues long.

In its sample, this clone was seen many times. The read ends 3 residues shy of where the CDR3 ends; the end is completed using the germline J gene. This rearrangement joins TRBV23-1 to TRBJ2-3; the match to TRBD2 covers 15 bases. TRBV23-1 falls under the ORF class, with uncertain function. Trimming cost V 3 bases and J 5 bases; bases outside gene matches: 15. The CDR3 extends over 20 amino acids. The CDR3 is CASSHRGLAGGPMVRDTQYF. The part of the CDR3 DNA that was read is TGCGCCAGCAGTCACCGCGGACTAGCGGGGGGGCCAATGGTGAGAGATACG.

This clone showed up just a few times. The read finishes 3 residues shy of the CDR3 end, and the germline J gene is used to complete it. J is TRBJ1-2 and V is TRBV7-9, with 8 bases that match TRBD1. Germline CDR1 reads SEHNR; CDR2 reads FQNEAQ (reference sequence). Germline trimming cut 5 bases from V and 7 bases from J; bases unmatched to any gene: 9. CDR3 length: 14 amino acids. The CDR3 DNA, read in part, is TGTGCCAGCAGCCCGACAGGGGCCAGTCTTGGC. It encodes CASSPTGASLG. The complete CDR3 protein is CASSPTGASLGYTF.

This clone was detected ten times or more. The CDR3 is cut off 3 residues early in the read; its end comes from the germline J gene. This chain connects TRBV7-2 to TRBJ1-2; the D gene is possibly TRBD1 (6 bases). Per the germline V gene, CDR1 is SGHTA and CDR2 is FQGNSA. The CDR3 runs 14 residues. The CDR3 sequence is CASSYTTGATGYTF. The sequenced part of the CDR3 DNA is TGTGCCAGCAGCTACACGACAGGTGCCACAGGC.

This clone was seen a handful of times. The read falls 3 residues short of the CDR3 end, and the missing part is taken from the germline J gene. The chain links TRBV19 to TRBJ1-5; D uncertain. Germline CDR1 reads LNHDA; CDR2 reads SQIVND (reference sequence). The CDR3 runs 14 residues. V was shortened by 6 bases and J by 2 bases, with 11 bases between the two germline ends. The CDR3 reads CASRGFEGNQPQHF. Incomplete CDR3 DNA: TGTGCCAGTAGAGGGTTCGAAGGCAATCAGCCC.

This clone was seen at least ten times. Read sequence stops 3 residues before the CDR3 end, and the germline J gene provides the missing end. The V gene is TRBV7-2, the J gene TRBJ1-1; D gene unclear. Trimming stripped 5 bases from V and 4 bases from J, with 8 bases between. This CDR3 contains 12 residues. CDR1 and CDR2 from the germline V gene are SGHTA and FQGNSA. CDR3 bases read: TGTGCCAGCAGCCTATCCCCCACTGAA. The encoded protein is CASSLSPTE. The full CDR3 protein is CASSLSPTEAFF.

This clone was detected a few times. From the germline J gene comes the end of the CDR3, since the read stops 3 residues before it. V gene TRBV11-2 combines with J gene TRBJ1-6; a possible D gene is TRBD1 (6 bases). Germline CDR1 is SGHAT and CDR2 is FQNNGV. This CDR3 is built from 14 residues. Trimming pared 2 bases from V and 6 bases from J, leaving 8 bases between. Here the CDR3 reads CASSLSGVNSPLHF. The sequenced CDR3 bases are TGTGCCAGCAGCTTATCAGGGGTTAATTCACCC.

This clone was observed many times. CDR3 DNA (partial): TGTGCCAGCACCCTGCGGGAGAACACTGAA. Translation: CASTLRENTE. Given in full, the CDR3 is CASTLRENTEAFF. The chain carries TRBV4-2 and TRBJ1-1; D not resolved. The read falls 3 residues short of the CDR3 end, and the missing part is taken from the germline J gene. V lost 7 bases to trimming and J lost 1 base, with 10 bases between them. CDR3 size: 13 residues. CDR1 and CDR2 from the germline V gene are LGHNA and YNFKEQ.

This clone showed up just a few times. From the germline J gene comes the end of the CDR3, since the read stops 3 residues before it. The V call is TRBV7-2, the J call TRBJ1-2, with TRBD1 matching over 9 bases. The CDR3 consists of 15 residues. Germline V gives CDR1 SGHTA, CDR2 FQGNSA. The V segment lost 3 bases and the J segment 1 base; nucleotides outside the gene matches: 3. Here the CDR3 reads CASSFQDRGNYGYTF. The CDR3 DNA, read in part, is TGTGCCAGCAGCTTCCAGGACAGGGGTAACTATGGC. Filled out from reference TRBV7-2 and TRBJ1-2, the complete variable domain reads GAGVSQSPSNKVTEKGKDVELRCDPISGHTALYWYRQSLGQGLEFLIYFQGNSAPDKSGLPSDRFSAERTGGSVSTLTIQRTQQEDSAVYLCASSFQDRGNYGYTFGSGTRLTVV.